The rows below give T cell receptor beta chains drawn from one sample of a study of technical replicates of blood from a few donors. Libraries were prepared by immunoSEQ multiplex PCR; TCRdb keeps only in-frame clonotypes and omits some of them. Of roughly 79,000 clones listed, 75% to 95% are singletons. The sample consisted of T cells isolated from PBMCs. These receptors were taken from a human donor in good health. Some clones in this sample may be carry-over from other donors' samples. Both conserved end residues are part of each CDR3. The D gene is left open where the match is weak. For some rows the clone size is stated as once, few or many, or as a class when expanded; others skip it.

d_gene: TRBD2
abundance: NA
j_gene: TRBJ2-7
v_gene: TRBV7-6
CDR3aa: CASSPSGTSGSGQYF
CDR3nt: TGTGCCAGCAGCCCTTCCGGGACTAGCGGGAGTGGGCAGTACTTC

d_gene: NA
abundance: NA
j_gene: TRBJ2-2
v_gene: TRBV4-1
CDR3aa: CASSQIGDAGELFF
CDR3nt: TGCGCCAGCAGCCAAATCGGGGATGCCGGGGAGCTGTTTTTT

d_gene: TRBD1
abundance: NA
j_gene: TRBJ2-3
v_gene: TRBV15
CDR3aa: CATSRDRGKVDTQYF
CDR3nt: TGTGCCACCAGCAGGGACAGGGGGAAGGTAGATACGCAGTATTTT

d_gene: NA
abundance: NA
j_gene: TRBJ2-3
v_gene: TRBV11-2
CDR3aa: CASSLRRADTQYF
CDR3nt: TGTGCCAGCAGCTTACGGCGGGCAGATACGCAGTATTTT

d_gene: TRBD2
abundance: NA
j_gene: TRBJ2-7
v_gene: TRBV6-5
CDR3aa: CASSRSGGAYEQYF
CDR3nt: TGTGCCAGCAGCCGGAGCGGGGGGGCCTACGAGCAGTACTTC

d_gene: NA
abundance: NA
j_gene: TRBJ2-2
v_gene: TRBV28
CDR3aa: CASSTAASRPGELFF
CDR3nt: TGTGCCAGCAGTACAGCGGCTTCTAGACCCGGGGAGCTGTTTTTT

d_gene: TRBD1
abundance: once
j_gene: TRBJ1-4
v_gene: TRBV4-1
CDR3aa: CASSQVAGTGGEKLFF
CDR3nt: TGCGCCAGCAGCCAAGTCGCCGGGACAGGGGGGGAAAAACTGTTTTTT

d_gene: NA
abundance: NA
j_gene: TRBJ1-1
v_gene: TRBV2
CDR3aa: CASSEDMLGGAFF
CDR3nt: TGTGCCAGCAGTGAGGACATGTTAGGCGGAGCTTTCTTT

d_gene: NA
abundance: NA
j_gene: TRBJ2-7
v_gene: TRBV29-1
CDR3aa: CSVESPTVGGQYF
CDR3nt: TGCAGCGTTGAATCCCCCACCGTCGGTGGGCAGTACTTC

d_gene: NA
abundance: NA
j_gene: TRBJ2-7
v_gene: TRBV5-6
CDR3aa: CASSLYGSTSYEQYF
CDR3nt: TGTGCCAGCAGCTTGTACGGGTCGACCTCCTACGAGCAGTACTTC

d_gene: NA
abundance: NA
j_gene: TRBJ2-5
v_gene: TRBV5-8
CDR3aa: CASSPLRSSLQETQYF
CDR3nt: TGTGCCAGCAGCCCTCTGAGGTCCAGTCTCCAAGAGACCCAGTACTTC

d_gene: TRBD1
abundance: NA
j_gene: TRBJ2-3
v_gene: TRBV6-5
CDR3aa: CASSQGVDTQYF
CDR3nt: TGTGCCAGCAGTCAGGGGGTAGATACGCAGTATTTT

d_gene: NA
abundance: NA
j_gene: TRBJ2-7
v_gene: TRBV5-1
CDR3aa: CASSLVQGGPNEQYF
CDR3nt: TGCGCCAGCAGCTTGGTTCAGGGAGGTCCAAACGAGCAGTACTTC

d_gene: NA
abundance: once
j_gene: TRBJ2-1
v_gene: TRBV4-1
CDR3aa: CASSPMRLSSYNEQFF
CDR3nt: TGCGCCAGCAGCCCTATGAGACTAAGCTCCTACAATGAGCAGTTCTTC

d_gene: NA
abundance: NA
j_gene: TRBJ1-1
v_gene: TRBV10-3
CDR3aa: CATGGEAGEAFF
CDR3nt: TGTGCCACCGGGGGAGAGGCTGGTGAAGCTTTCTTT

d_gene: NA
abundance: NA
j_gene: TRBJ1-3
v_gene: TRBV28
CDR3aa: CASSFQGRGNTIYF
CDR3nt: TGTGCCAGCAGTTTCCAGGGCAGGGGAAACACCATATATTTT

d_gene: NA
abundance: NA
j_gene: TRBJ2-3
v_gene: TRBV18
CDR3aa: CASQQVRSTDTQYF
CDR3nt: TGTGCCAGTCAACAGGTTAGGAGCACAGATACGCAGTATTTT

d_gene: TRBD2
abundance: NA
j_gene: TRBJ2-1
v_gene: TRBV28
CDR3aa: CASSRGSGDLYNEQFF
CDR3nt: TGTGCCAGCAGTCGCGGTAGCGGGGACCTATACAATGAGCAGTTCTTC

d_gene: NA
abundance: NA
j_gene: TRBJ1-1
v_gene: TRBV7-9
CDR3aa: CASSLRGFGQMNTEAFF
CDR3nt: TGTGCCAGCAGCTTACGGGGGTTTGGGCAAATGAACACTGAAGCTTTCTTT

d_gene: NA
abundance: NA
j_gene: TRBJ1-1
v_gene: TRBV15
CDR3aa: CATSRPTQGVVAFF
CDR3nt: TGTGCCACCAGCAGACCGACCCAGGGTGTGGTGGCTTTCTTT

d_gene: NA
abundance: NA
j_gene: TRBJ1-4
v_gene: TRBV6-5
CDR3aa: CASHDQLREKLFF
CDR3nt: TGTGCCAGCCACGACCAGCTCAGGGAAAAACTGTTTTTT

d_gene: TRBD1
abundance: few
j_gene: TRBJ2-7
v_gene: TRBV7-9
CDR3aa: CASSPQGAYEQYF
CDR3nt: TGTGCCAGCAGCCCTCAGGGGGCTTACGAGCAGTACTTC

d_gene: TRBD2
abundance: NA
j_gene: TRBJ2-1
v_gene: TRBV9
CDR3aa: CASLGPGGAYNEQFF
CDR3nt: TGTGCCAGCTTAGGACCGGGGGGGGCCTACAATGAGCAGTTCTTC

d_gene: TRBD1
abundance: NA
j_gene: TRBJ2-2
v_gene: TRBV11-3
CDR3aa: CASSQGVSRSTGELFF
CDR3nt: TGTGCCAGCAGCCAGGGGGTCAGTAGAAGCACCGGGGAGCTGTTTTTT

d_gene: NA
abundance: NA
j_gene: TRBJ2-1
v_gene: TRBV10-3
CDR3aa: CAISVAALNNEQFF
CDR3nt: TGTGCCATCAGCGTGGCGGCATTAAACAATGAGCAGTTCTTC

d_gene: TRBD1
abundance: NA
j_gene: TRBJ2-7
v_gene: TRBV11-3
CDR3aa: CASSPWTGKSSYEQYF
CDR3nt: TGTGCCAGCAGCCCCTGGACAGGTAAAAGCTCCTACGAGCAGTACTTC

d_gene: TRBD1
abundance: NA
j_gene: TRBJ1-2
v_gene: TRBV7-2
CDR3aa: CASSSRLPGQLNGYTF
CDR3nt: TGTGCCAGCAGCTCCCGCTTGCCGGGACAGCTGAATGGCTACACCTTC

d_gene: TRBD2
abundance: NA
j_gene: TRBJ2-3
v_gene: TRBV10-1
CDR3aa: CASSEQGLAGSGGTDTQYF
CDR3nt: TGCGCCAGCAGTGAGCAGGGACTAGCGGGATCGGGAGGCACAGATACGCAGTATTTT

d_gene: TRBD1
abundance: once
j_gene: TRBJ2-1
v_gene: TRBV7-8
CDR3aa: CASSSVATGYTPHNEQFF
CDR3nt: TGTGCCAGCAGCTCCGTTGCGACAGGGTATACGCCCCACAATGAGCAGTTCTTC

d_gene: TRBD2
abundance: NA
j_gene: TRBJ2-7
v_gene: TRBV9
CDR3aa: CASSGGGYEQYF
CDR3nt: TGTGCCAGCAGCGGGGGGGGCTACGAGCAGTACTTC

d_gene: TRBD1
abundance: many
j_gene: TRBJ1-6
v_gene: TRBV4-1
CDR3aa: CASSQEGLRQGSPLHF
CDR3nt: TGCGCCAGCAGCCAAGAAGGGTTGAGACAGGGATCACCCCTCCACTTT

d_gene: NA
abundance: NA
j_gene: TRBJ2-5
v_gene: TRBV19
CDR3aa: CASSMGSQETQYF
CDR3nt: TGTGCCAGTAGTATGGGCAGCCAAGAGACCCAGTACTTC

d_gene: NA
abundance: NA
j_gene: TRBJ2-1
v_gene: TRBV4-1
CDR3aa: CASSQVQEVYNEQFF
CDR3nt: TGCGCCAGCAGCCAAGTACAGGAAGTTTACAATGAGCAGTTCTTC

d_gene: TRBD2
abundance: NA
j_gene: TRBJ2-5
v_gene: TRBV13
CDR3aa: CASRSSGTWETQYF
CDR3nt: TGTGCCAGCAGATCTAGCGGGACATGGGAGACCCAGTACTTC

d_gene: NA
abundance: NA
j_gene: TRBJ2-2
v_gene: TRBV10-3
CDR3aa: CAIIYRDQLYTGELFF
CDR3nt: TGTGCCATCATATACAGGGACCAATTATACACCGGGGAGCTGTTTTTT

d_gene: NA
abundance: NA
j_gene: TRBJ2-7
v_gene: TRBV27
CDR3aa: CASNPFFEPRDSFSYEQYF
CDR3nt: TGTGCCAGCAACCCCTTCTTTGAGCCGAGAGATTCCTTCTCCTACGAGCAGTACTTC

d_gene: TRBD1
abundance: NA
j_gene: TRBJ1-4
v_gene: TRBV6-1
CDR3aa: CASSVDRVNEKLFF
CDR3nt: TGTGCCAGCAGTGTGGACAGGGTGAATGAAAAACTGTTTTTT

d_gene: NA
abundance: NA
j_gene: TRBJ2-5
v_gene: TRBV21-1
CDR3aa: CASSRQRAQYF
CDR3nt: TGTGCCAGCAGCCGGCAACGGGCCCAGTACTTC

d_gene: TRBD1
abundance: NA
j_gene: TRBJ2-1
v_gene: TRBV4-2
CDR3aa: CASSQGDRDNEQFF
CDR3nt: TGTGCCAGCAGCCAAGGGGACAGGGACAATGAGCAGTTCTTC

d_gene: NA
abundance: NA
j_gene: TRBJ2-7
v_gene: TRBV7-2
CDR3aa: CASSLLGAGYEQYF
CDR3nt: TGTGCCAGCAGCTTACTGGGGGCGGGCTACGAGCAGTACTTC

d_gene: NA
abundance: NA
j_gene: TRBJ1-2
v_gene: TRBV6-5
CDR3aa: CASSSPTAYRHGYTF
CDR3nt: TGTGCCAGCAGTTCCCCGACTGCATATCGACATGGCTACACCTTC

d_gene: NA
abundance: once
j_gene: TRBJ2-7
v_gene: TRBV29-1
CDR3aa: CSVEVMAAEQYF
CDR3nt: TGCAGCGTTGAGGTAATGGCGGCCGAGCAGTACTTC

d_gene: NA
abundance: NA
j_gene: TRBJ2-1
v_gene: TRBV4-1
CDR3aa: CASSHPMGGSYNEQFF
CDR3nt: TGCGCCAGCAGCCACCCGATGGGGGGTTCCTACAATGAGCAGTTCTTC

d_gene: NA
abundance: NA
j_gene: TRBJ1-2
v_gene: TRBV19
CDR3aa: CASSIDGGEYGYTF
CDR3nt: TGTGCCAGTAGTATAGATGGGGGCGAGTATGGCTACACCTTC

d_gene: TRBD2
abundance: NA
j_gene: TRBJ2-2
v_gene: TRBV6-5
CDR3aa: CASSYRRETNTGELFF
CDR3nt: TGTGCCAGCAGTTATAGGCGGGAGACGAACACCGGGGAGCTGTTTTTT

d_gene: NA
abundance: once
j_gene: TRBJ2-5
v_gene: TRBV6-1
CDR3aa: CASAELSTNQETQYF
CDR3nt: TGTGCCAGCGCGGAACTATCGACGAACCAAGAGACCCAGTACTTC

d_gene: NA
abundance: NA
j_gene: TRBJ1-5
v_gene: TRBV5-8
CDR3aa: CASSLGGAGQPQHF
CDR3nt: TGTGCCAGCAGCTTGGGCGGCGCAGGGCAGCCCCAGCATTTT

d_gene: TRBD2
abundance: NA
j_gene: TRBJ2-5
v_gene: TRBV7-8
CDR3aa: CASSWGASGGRPRETQYF
CDR3nt: TGTGCCAGCAGCTGGGGTGCTAGCGGGGGGCGCCCCCGGGAGACCCAGTACTTC

d_gene: NA
abundance: NA
j_gene: TRBJ2-2
v_gene: TRBV27
CDR3aa: CASSSTGELFF
CDR3nt: TGTGCCAGCAGTTCGACCGGGGAGCTGTTTTTT

d_gene: NA
abundance: NA
j_gene: TRBJ1-2
v_gene: TRBV12-5
CDR3aa: CASGLGKGVLYGYTF
CDR3nt: TGTGCTAGTGGTTTGGGAAAGGGAGTATTATATGGCTACACCTTC

d_gene: TRBD2
abundance: NA
j_gene: TRBJ2-3
v_gene: TRBV7-9
CDR3aa: CASRYSGGNTDTQYF
CDR3nt: TGTGCCAGCAGATATAGCGGGGGGAACACAGATACGCAGTATTTT

d_gene: NA
abundance: NA
j_gene: TRBJ2-1
v_gene: TRBV28
CDR3aa: CASSYLSQYNEQFF
CDR3nt: TGTGCCAGCAGTTATCTATCCCAATACAATGAGCAGTTCTTC

d_gene: NA
abundance: NA
j_gene: TRBJ1-2
v_gene: TRBV29-1
CDR3aa: CSVEGRVNYGYTF
CDR3nt: TGCAGCGTTGAGGGCAGGGTAAACTATGGCTACACCTTC

d_gene: TRBD1
abundance: NA
j_gene: TRBJ1-5
v_gene: TRBV19
CDR3aa: CASSPRTGFYVQPQHF
CDR3nt: TGTGCCAGTAGTCCCCGGACAGGGTTTTATGTTCAGCCCCAGCATTTT

d_gene: NA
abundance: NA
j_gene: TRBJ2-1
v_gene: TRBV30
CDR3aa: CAWSVADNEQFF
CDR3nt: TGTGCCTGGAGTGTAGCGGACAATGAGCAGTTCTTC

d_gene: NA
abundance: few
j_gene: TRBJ2-2
v_gene: TRBV19
CDR3aa: CASNAGSLRTGELFF
CDR3nt: TGTGCCAGCAATGCCGGGAGCCTGAGGACCGGGGAGCTGTTTTTT

d_gene: NA
abundance: few
j_gene: TRBJ1-1
v_gene: TRBV18
CDR3aa: CASSPPGALNTEAFF
CDR3nt: TGTGCCAGCTCACCACCAGGGGCCCTGAACACTGAAGCTTTCTTT

d_gene: NA
abundance: NA
j_gene: TRBJ1-1
v_gene: TRBV5-1
CDR3aa: CASSWRGSNTEAFF
CDR3nt: TGCGCCAGCAGCTGGCGCGGGAGTAACACTGAAGCTTTCTTT

d_gene: TRBD2
abundance: NA
j_gene: TRBJ2-1
v_gene: TRBV7-8
CDR3aa: CASSPSARLAGDEQFF
CDR3nt: TGTGCCAGCAGCCCGAGCGCCCGACTAGCGGGAGATGAGCAGTTCTTC

d_gene: NA
abundance: NA
j_gene: TRBJ1-3
v_gene: TRBV11-3
CDR3aa: CASSLDWSSGNTIYF
CDR3nt: TGTGCCAGCAGCCTAGACTGGAGCTCTGGAAACACCATATATTTT